A single sample gave rise to the 12 T cell receptor beta chains below, sequenced in a study of cytomegalovirus exposure and HLA in healthy donors. Researchers ran the PCR with 60 Vbeta and 13 Jbeta primers. Profiled with immunoSEQ multiplex PCR; TCRdb holds only in-frame clones, not every one. The sample lists 150,000 to 200,000 clones, 75% to 90% occurring once. Sequencing input: PBMCs. These receptors were collected from a man aged 25 to 40 in good health and CMV-seropositive.

This clone has only one observation. The V gene is TRBV28, the J gene TRBJ2-6; perhaps TRBD1 as D (6 bases). Germline V gene sequence: CDR1 MDHEN, CDR2 SYDVKM. The V gene lost 1 base and the J gene lost 2 bases, with 15 bases spanning the gap. The CDR3 runs to 18 residues. The CDR3 loop is CASSLYQGPFAGANVLTF. The DNA of the CDR3 is TGTGCCAGCAGTTTATACCAGGGGCCCTTTGCTGGGGCCAACGTCCTGACTTTC.

Written as DNA, the CDR3 is TGTGCCAGCAGTTTATTCAGGGTTGGGGCCAACGTCCTGACTTTC. Its translation is CASSLFRVGANVLTF. This chain uses TRBV28 with TRBJ2-6; D is perhaps TRBD1 (5 bases). Trimming shortened V by 1 base and J by 3 bases, and 7 bases separated the two germline ends. Germline V gene data show CDR1 as MDHEN and CDR2 as SYDVKM. CDR3 length: 15 residues.

The chain employs TRBV2 and TRBJ1-2; 10 bases map to TRBD1. This CDR3 comprises 15 residues. The germline V gene has CDR1 SNHLY and CDR2 FYNNEI. J gave up 6 bases and V 8 bases, and 12 bases lay outside the gene matches. The CDR3 DNA sequence: TGTGCCAGCCGCCGGGACAGGGGAAGTAGCGATGGCTACACCTTC. Translated: CASRRDRGSSDGYTF.

The count of this clone is one. The chain employs TRBV6-1 and TRBJ2-3, with 7 bases identical to TRBD1. Germline V gene lookup returns CDR1 MNHNS and CDR2 SASEGT. This CDR3 spans 15 amino acids. The trim removed 2 bases at V and 2 bases at J, leaving 4 bases unmatched. The CDR3 loop reads CASSELQGNTDTQYF. CDR3 nucleotides: TGTGCCAGCAGTGAATTACAGGGGAACACAGATACGCAGTATTTT.

The chain has TRBV2 and TRBJ1-4, with TRBD1 matching over 7 bases. Losses at the gene ends were 6 bases for V and 3 bases for J; bases not matched to a gene: 4. The CDR3 is made up of 14 amino acids. Germline CDR1 reads SNHLY; CDR2 reads FYNNEI. Here the CDR3 reads CASRNRGPNEKLFF. In DNA form, the CDR3 reads TGTGCCAGCAGGAACAGGGGACCTAATGAAAAACTGTTTTTT.

V gene TRBV7-8 combines with J gene TRBJ1-3; possible D gene TRBD1, 5 bases. The V and J ends lost 1 base and 4 bases respectively, with 8 bases between them. There are 14 residues in the CDR3. Germline assignment: CDR1 SGHVS and CDR2 FQNEAQ. The CDR3 reads CASSLGGRGNTIYF. The CDR3 nucleotides read TGTGCCAGCAGCTTAGGGGGGAGGGGAAACACCATATATTTT.

The rearrangement joins TRBV5-1 to TRBJ2-2, with 10 positions matching TRBD1. There are 18 residues in the CDR3. The V gene end was trimmed by 2 bases and the J gene end by 8 bases; junction bases not matched to a gene: 15. The germline V gene has CDR1 SGHRS and CDR2 YFSETQ. In DNA form, the CDR3 reads TGCGCCAGCAGCTTCATCGGAGTGGGGACAGGGGTGCGAGGGGAGCTGTTTTTT. It encodes CASSFIGVGTGVRGELFF. The full variable domain, completed using reference TRBV5-1 and TRBJ2-2, is KAGVTQTPRYLIKTRGQQVTLSCSPISGHRSVSWYQQTPGQGLQFLFEYFSETQRNKGNFPGRFSGRQFSNSRSEMNVSTLELGDSALYLCASSFIGVGTGVRGELFFGEGSRLTVL.

The gene calls are TRBV30 and TRBJ2-3; D may be TRBD2 (6 bases). Germline CDR1 and CDR2: GTSNPN and SVGIG (reference sequence). CDR3 length: 15 amino acids. Deletions cut 7 bases from V and 0 bases from J, with 17 bases between. The CDR3 reads CASQKSGVSTDTQYF. The CDR3 coding sequence is TGTGCCTCCCAAAAGTCGGGGGTTAGCACAGATACGCAGTATTTT.

The chain has TRBV5-6 and TRBJ2-1; D remains ambiguous. CDR1 and CDR2 (germline): SGHDT, YYEEEE. V was trimmed by 0 bases and J by 4 bases, leaving 14 bases between them. The CDR3 is made up of 16 amino acids. CDR3 loop: CASSLVARPPYNEQFF. CDR3 coding DNA: TGTGCCAGCAGCTTGGTGGCGAGGCCCCCATACAATGAGCAGTTCTTC. Filled out from reference TRBV5-6 and TRBJ2-1, the complete variable domain reads DAGVTQSPTHLIKTRGQQVTLRCSPKSGHDTVSWYQQALGQGPQFIFQYYEEEERQRGNFPDRFSGHQFPNYSSELNVNALLLGDSALYLCASSLVARPPYNEQFFGPGTRLTVL.

This chain uses TRBV29-1 with TRBJ2-3, with 8 bases fitting TRBD2. This CDR3 comprises 11 residues. After removal of 3 bases from V and 9 bases from J, the junction contained 2 bases not matched to a gene. CDR1 and CDR2 from the germline V gene are SQVTM and ANQGSEA. The CDR3 DNA reads TGCAGCGTTGAGATAGCGGGAACGCAGTATTTT. Translated: CSVEIAGTQYF.

The chain combines TRBV27 with TRBJ2-1; 10 positions agree with TRBD1. V was pared by 5 bases and J by 3 bases, with 13 bases of the junction left unmatched. Germline CDR1 is MNHEY and CDR2 is SMNVEV (reference sequence). The CDR3 has 18 residues. The CDR3 region is CASSRSQAGTGVYNEQFF. CDR3 bases: TGTGCCAGCAGTCGGTCCCAAGCCGGGACAGGGGTCTACAATGAGCAGTTCTTC.

This clone has a single count. The CDR3 loop is CASSPSGLAETQYF. In DNA, the CDR3 is TGTGCCAGCAGCCCCAGCGGACTGGCGGAGACCCAGTACTTC. The chain recombines TRBV11-3 with TRBJ2-5, with D perhaps TRBD2 (5 bases). This CDR3 contains 14 residues. The V end was cut by 5 bases, the J end by 5 bases, with 15 bases between. The germline CDR1 and CDR2 sequences are SGHNT and YENEEA.